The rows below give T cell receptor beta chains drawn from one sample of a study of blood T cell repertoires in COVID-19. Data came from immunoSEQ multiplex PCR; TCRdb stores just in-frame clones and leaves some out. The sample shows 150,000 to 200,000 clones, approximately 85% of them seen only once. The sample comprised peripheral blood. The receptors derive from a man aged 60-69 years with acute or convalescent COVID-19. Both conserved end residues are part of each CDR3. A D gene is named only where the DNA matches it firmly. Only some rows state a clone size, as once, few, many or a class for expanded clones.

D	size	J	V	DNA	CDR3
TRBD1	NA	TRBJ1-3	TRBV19	TGTGCCAGTAGTGACAGGGGTACTGGAAACACCATATATTTT	CASSDRGTGNTIYF
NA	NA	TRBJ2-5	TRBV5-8	TGTGCCAGCAGCTTGGGTAGTGTCTCCCAAGAGACCCAGTACTTC	CASSLGSVSQETQYF
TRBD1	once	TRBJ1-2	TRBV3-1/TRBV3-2	TGTGCCAGCAGCTTGGGACAGCGCTATGGCTACACCTTC	CASSLGQRYGYTF
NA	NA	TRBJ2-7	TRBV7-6	TGTGCCAGCAGCTTAGATTTTATCGGGAGCTCCTACGAGCAGTACTTC	CASSLDFIGSSYEQYF
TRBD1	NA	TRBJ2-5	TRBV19	TGTGCCAGTAGTATAGCTACCCCAGACAGGGCCCAAGAGACCCAGTACTTC	CASSIATPDRAQETQYF
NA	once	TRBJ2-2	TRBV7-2	TGTGCCAGCAGCATACAGGGGAACACCGGGGAGCTGTTTTTT	CASSIQGNTGELFF
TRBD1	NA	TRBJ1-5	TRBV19	TGTGCCAGTAGTGGGACAGATCGATATAGCAATCAGCCCCAGCATTTT	CASSGTDRYSNQPQHF
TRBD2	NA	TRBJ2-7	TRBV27	TGTGCCAGCAGTTTAGTAGCGGGAGTCGCCTACGAGCAGTACTTC	CASSLVAGVAYEQYF
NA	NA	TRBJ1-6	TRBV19	TGTGCCAGTAGTATCGGGGGGAATTCACCCCTCCACTTT	CASSIGGNSPLHF
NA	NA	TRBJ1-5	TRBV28	TGTGCCACGGTACAGGGCCAGTATAGCAATCAGCCCCAGCATTTT	CATVQGQYSNQPQHF
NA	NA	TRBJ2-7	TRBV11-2	TGTGCCAGCAGTCCCCCGGGACTGTGGACCTACGAGCAGTACTTC	CASSPPGLWTYEQYF
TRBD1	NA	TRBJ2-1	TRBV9	TGTGCCAGCAGCGTAGGCAGGGGGAATGAGCAGTTCTTC	CASSVGRGNEQFF
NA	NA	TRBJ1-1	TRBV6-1	TGTGCCAGCAGTGAGCTGAACAGGGTCGGAAGGACTGAAGCTTTCTTT	CASSELNRVGRTEAFF
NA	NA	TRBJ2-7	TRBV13	TGTGCCAGCGCACGGGGGAGGACCTACGAGCAGTACTTC	CASARGRTYEQYF
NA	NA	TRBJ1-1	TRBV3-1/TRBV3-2	TGTGCCAGCAGCCAAGATCGAGTATCGAACACTGAAGCTTTCTTT	CASSQDRVSNTEAFF
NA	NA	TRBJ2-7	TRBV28	TGTGCCAGCAGTTTTGGAGGGGGTAGGGGGCTCTACGAGCAGTACTTC	CASSFGGGRGLYEQYF
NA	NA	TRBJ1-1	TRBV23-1	TGCGCCAGCAGTCAATTTACGACTTACACTGAAGCTTTCTTT	CASSQFTTYTEAFF
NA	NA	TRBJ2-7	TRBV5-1	TGCGCCACCACAGACGAATCTGAGGGAGCCGAGCAGTACTTC	CATTDESEGAEQYF
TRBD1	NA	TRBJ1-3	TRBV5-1	TGCGCCAGCAGCCAAAGGACAGGACTCTCTGGAAACACCATATATTTT	CASSQRTGLSGNTIYF
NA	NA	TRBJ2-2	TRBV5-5	TGTGCCAGCAGCTTAGGGGCCGGGGAGCTGTTTTTT	CASSLGAGELFF
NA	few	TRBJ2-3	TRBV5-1	TGCGCCAGCAGCTATCTAGCTGACACAGATACGCAGTATTTT	CASSYLADTDTQYF
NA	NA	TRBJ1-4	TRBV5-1	TGCGCCAGCAGGAGGATGGGGGACTTAAATGAAAAACTGTTTTTT	CASRRMGDLNEKLFF
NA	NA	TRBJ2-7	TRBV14	TGTGCCAGCAGCCCGGGGTGGGGGGAGTACGAGCAGTACTTC	CASSPGWGEYEQYF
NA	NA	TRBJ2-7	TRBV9	TGTGCCAGCAGCACCACCCTCAGTAACGTGCAGTACTTC	CASSTTLSNVQYF
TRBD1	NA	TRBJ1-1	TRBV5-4	TGTGCCAGCAGTCGGGACAGGGGGAACACTGAAGCTTTCTTT	CASSRDRGNTEAFF
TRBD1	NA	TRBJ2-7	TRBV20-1	TGCAGCCTTGACAGGGTTGGCGAGCAGTACTTC	CSLDRVGEQYF
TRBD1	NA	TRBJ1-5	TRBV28	TGTGCCAGCAGTTTACTCAGGACAGGGGCCAATCAGCCCCAGCATTTT	CASSLLRTGANQPQHF
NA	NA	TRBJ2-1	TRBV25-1	TGTGCCAGCAGTTCACAGGGCGTCGGCTACAATGAGCAGTTCTTC	CASSSQGVGYNEQFF
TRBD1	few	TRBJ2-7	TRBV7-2	TGTGCCAGCAGCCTTAAGGTACAGGGGCACTTAGTGGATTACGAGCAGTACTTC	CASSLKVQGHLVDYEQYF
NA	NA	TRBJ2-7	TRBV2	TGTGCCAGCAGCCTCCCCTACGAGCAGTACTTC	CASSLPYEQYF
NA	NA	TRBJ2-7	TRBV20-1	TGCAGTGCTAGTCTGGCGCGGGGCCTCTCCTACGAGCAGTACTTC	CSASLARGLSYEQYF
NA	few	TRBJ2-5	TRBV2	TGTGCCAGCACCTCGAGGGAGACCCAGTACTTC	CASTSRETQYF
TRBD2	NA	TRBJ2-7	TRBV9	TGTGCCAGCAGCGTAGGACTAGCGGAGTCCTACGAGCAGTACTTC	CASSVGLAESYEQYF
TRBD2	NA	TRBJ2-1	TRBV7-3	TGTGCCAGCAGCCCGGGACTAGCCTACAATGAGCAGTTCTTC	CASSPGLAYNEQFF
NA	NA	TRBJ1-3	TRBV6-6	TGTGCCAGCACGGACAGCTCTGGAAACACCATATATTTT	CASTDSSGNTIYF
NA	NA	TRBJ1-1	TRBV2	TGTGCCAGCAAGGGGGATCTGAACACTGAAGCTTTCTTT	CASKGDLNTEAFF
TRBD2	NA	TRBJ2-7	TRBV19	TGTGCCCGTAGGCTCCGGGGGCGGGGGGCAGTCATCGGAGCGTCCTACGAGCAGTACTTC	CARRLRGRGAVIGASYEQYF
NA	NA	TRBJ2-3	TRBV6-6	TGTGCCAGCAGTCCCCTGGGGGCGGGAGAGCGCACAGATACGCAGTATTTT	CASSPLGAGERTDTQYF
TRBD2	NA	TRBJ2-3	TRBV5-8	TGTGCCAGCAGCTTGGGACTAGCGCCTAGCACAGATACGCAGTATTTT	CASSLGLAPSTDTQYF
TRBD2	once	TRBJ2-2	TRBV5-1	TGCGCCAGCAGCTCGGGGGAGGGAGTAAGCACCGGGGAGCTGTTTTTT	CASSSGEGVSTGELFF
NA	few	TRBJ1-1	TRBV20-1	TGCAGTCCCCCAAACGGACTTGAAGCTTTCTTT	CSPPNGLEAFF
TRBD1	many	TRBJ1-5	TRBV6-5	TGTGCCAGCAGTCTCCGACAGGGGGGCAATCAGCCCCAGCATTTT	CASSLRQGGNQPQHF
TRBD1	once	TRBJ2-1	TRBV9	TGTGCCAGCAGCGGACAGGGTGGGGAGCAGTTCTTC	CASSGQGGEQFF
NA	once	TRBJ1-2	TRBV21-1	TGTGCCAGCAGCAACTCGACAGGGGGCTACACCTTC	CASSNSTGGYTF
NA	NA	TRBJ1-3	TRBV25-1	TGTGCCAGCAGTCGGGGTTCTGGAAACACCATATATTTT	CASSRGSGNTIYF
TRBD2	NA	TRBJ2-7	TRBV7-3	TGTGCCAGCAGCTTAACGTCCGGGACTAGCGTGTCCTACGAGCAGTACTTC	CASSLTSGTSVSYEQYF